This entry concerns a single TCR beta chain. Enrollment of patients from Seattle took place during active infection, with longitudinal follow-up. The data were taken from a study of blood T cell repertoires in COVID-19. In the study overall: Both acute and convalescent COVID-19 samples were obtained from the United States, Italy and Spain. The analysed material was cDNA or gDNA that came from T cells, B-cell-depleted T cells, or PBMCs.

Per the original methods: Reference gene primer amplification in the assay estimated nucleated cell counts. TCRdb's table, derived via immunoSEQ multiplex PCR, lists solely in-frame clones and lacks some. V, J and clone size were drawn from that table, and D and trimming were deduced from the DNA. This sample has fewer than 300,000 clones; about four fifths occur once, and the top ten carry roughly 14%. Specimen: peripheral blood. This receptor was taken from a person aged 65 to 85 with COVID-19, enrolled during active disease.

DNA for the CDR3: TGCGCCAGCAGCCCCGCGGGGCAGGGGGCAGGAGGAAACACCATATATTTT. It yields the protein CASSPAGQGAGGNTIYF. The V gene is TRBV5-1, the J gene TRBJ1-3; TRBD1 aligns across 8 bases. Losses at the gene ends were 4 bases for V and 4 bases for J; bases not matched to a gene: 13. This CDR3 contains 17 residues. The germline V gene encodes CDR1 SGHRS and CDR2 YFSETQ.